This passage covers 27 T cell receptor beta chains from one sample sequenced in a study of blood T cell repertoires in COVID-19. TCRdb's table, derived via immunoSEQ multiplex PCR, lists solely in-frame clones and lacks some. Among 200,000 to 250,000 clones, around 80% were seen once, and the ten largest hold 5.5%. The source material was peripheral blood. Receptor source: a woman between 70 and 85 years old with acute or convalescent COVID-19.

This chain joins TRBV30 and TRBJ2-6; D may be TRBD2 (6 bases). Trimming stripped 3 bases from V and 2 bases from J, with 17 bases between. Per the germline V gene, CDR1 is GTSNPN and CDR2 is SVGIG (reference sequence). The CDR3 is 17 amino acids. CDR3 in amino acids: CAWRRDRASAGANVLTF. Here the CDR3 DNA reads TGTGCCTGGAGGCGGGACCGTGCATCCGCTGGGGCCAACGTCCTGACTTTC.

The chain combines TRBV4-2 with TRBJ2-1, with 8 bases lining up with TRBD2. The junction had 6 bases not matched to a gene; V was cut back by 2 bases and J by 9 bases. Germline values: CDR1 LGHNA, CDR2 YNFKEQ. There are 14 residues in the CDR3. Here the CDR3 DNA reads TGTGCCAGCAGCCAACGTCGGACTAGCCCTGAGCAGTTCTTC. As protein: CASSQRRTSPEQFF.

The chain couples TRBV4-1 to TRBJ2-2; TRBD1 aligns across 12 bases. The CDR3 consists of 16 residues. Germline V gives CDR1 MGHRA, CDR2 YSYEKL. With 4 bases clipped from V and 4 bases from J, the junction kept 4 bases outside the gene matches. The CDR3: CASSRGQGASTGELFF. The CDR3 DNA sequence: TGCGCCAGCAGCCGGGGACAGGGGGCAAGCACCGGGGAGCTGTTTTTT.

The chain joins TRBV11-3 to TRBJ2-5; maybe TRBD2 (6 bases). Trimming stripped 0 bases from V and 0 bases from J, with 8 bases between. Germline assignment: CDR1 SGHNT and CDR2 YENEEA. The CDR3 loop spans 15 amino acids. CDR3 nucleotides: TGTGCCAGCAGCTTAGATGGGGGGAACCAAGAGACCCAGTACTTC. Translating gives CASSLDGGNQETQYF.

The chain uses TRBV27 and TRBJ2-3, with 12 bases that match TRBD2. Germline trimming cut 2 bases from V and 10 bases from J; bases unmatched to any gene: 10. CDR3 length equals 16 residues. Germline V lookup: CDR1 MNHEY, CDR2 SMNVEV (reference sequence). This CDR3 reads CASSLRVRLAGGAQYF. Written as DNA, the CDR3 is TGTGCCAGCAGTTTACGTGTTCGGCTAGCGGGAGGGGCGCAGTATTTT.

The chain combines TRBV7-3 with TRBJ2-1; 7 bases agree with TRBD1. The CDR3 consists of 15 residues. V shed 2 bases, J shed 6 bases, and the junction held 7 bases outside the gene matches. The germline gives CDR1 SGHTA, CDR2 FQGTGA. CDR3 loop: CASSLGQGEPNEQFF. Here the CDR3 DNA reads TGTGCCAGCAGCTTAGGTCAGGGGGAGCCCAATGAGCAGTTCTTC.

This clone was seen many times. This CDR3 is also generated by other DNA sequences in the sample. This chain uses TRBV9 with TRBJ1-6; D gene ambiguous. The ends were cut back, 3 bases at V and 8 bases at J, with 9 bases in the middle. CDR1 and CDR2 (germline): SGDLS, YYNGEE. CDR3 length: 13 residues. The CDR3 DNA reads as TGTGCCAGCAGCGCGGACTCTGATTCACCCCTCCACTTT. It is translated as CASSADSDSPLHF.

This clone was seen more than once but under ten times. As DNA, the CDR3 is TGTGCCAGCATCCCATCCTCAGGGGGCGTGAACGAGCAGTACTTC. Translation gives CASIPSSGGVNEQYF. J is TRBJ2-7 and V is TRBV2, with 8 bases lining up with TRBD1. The CDR3 loop spans 15 amino acids. Losses at the gene ends were 7 bases for V and 5 bases for J; bases not matched to a gene: 13. Germline CDR1 and CDR2: SNHLY and FYNNEI.

V usage is TRBV2 and J usage is TRBJ2-3, with TRBD2 matching over 11 bases. Germline V lookup: CDR1 SNHLY, CDR2 FYNNEI. The CDR3 covers 21 residues. Trimming took 1 base from V and 3 from J; bases not matched to a gene: 18. CDR3 DNA: TGTGCCAGCAGTGAAGAGGAAGTCGGCACTAGCGGGAGTCCGAGTACAGATACGCAGTATTTT. Its translation is CASSEEEVGTSGSPSTDTQYF.

This chain uses TRBV19 with TRBJ2-1; D is possibly TRBD1 (6 bases). Deletions cut 0 bases from V and 7 bases from J, with 22 bases between. Germline V gene data show CDR1 as LNHDA and CDR2 as SQIVND (reference sequence). The CDR3 loop spans 18 amino acids. The DNA of the CDR3 is TGTGCCAGTAGTATAGACCCGGACAGACAACCCCGAGGAAATGAGCAGTTCTTC. Translated, it gives CASSIDPDRQPRGNEQFF.

The J gene is TRBJ2-1, the V gene TRBV5-4; D is ambiguous. Trimming stripped 0 bases from V and 0 bases from J, with 10 bases between. The CDR3 extends over 16 amino acids. Germline loops: CDR1 SGHNT, CDR2 YYREEE (reference sequence). In DNA, the CDR3 is TGTGCCAGCAGCTTGGTTCGGAGCCCCTCCTACAATGAGCAGTTCTTC. It encodes CASSLVRSPSYNEQFF. The entire variable domain, with the rest obtained from reference TRBV5-4 and TRBJ2-1, is as follows: ETGVTQSPTHLIKTRGQQVTLRCSSQSGHNTVSWYQQALGQGPQFIFQYYREEENGRGNFPPRFSGLQFPNYSSELNVNALELDDSALYLCASSLVRSPSYNEQFFGPGTRLTVL.

The chain employs TRBV27 and TRBJ1-3, with TRBD1 identical over 9 bases. J was trimmed by 0 bases and V by 10 bases; bases with no gene match: 7. This CDR3 comprises 15 residues. CDR1 is MNHEY and CDR2 is SMNVEV in the germline V gene (reference sequence). The CDR3 reads CAIDRGAFSGNTIYF. CDR3 DNA sequence: TGTGCCATCGACAGGGGGGCTTTCTCTGGAAACACCATATATTTT.

The chain employs TRBV18 and TRBJ2-6, with 9 bases that match TRBD1. The CDR3 spans 16 residues. After removal of 0 bases from V and 6 bases from J, the junction contained 3 bases not matched to a gene. Germline V gene sequence: CDR1 KGHSH, CDR2 LQKENI. CDR3 region: CASSPPTGGEANVLTF. CDR3 DNA: TGTGCCAGCTCACCACCGACAGGGGGGGAGGCCAACGTCCTGACTTTC.

The chain links TRBV24-1 to TRBJ2-7, with TRBD1 identical over 10 bases. The CDR3 has 16 residues. V gave up 4 bases and J gave up 4 bases; unmatched junction bases: 9. Germline V gene lookup returns CDR1 KGHDR and CDR2 SFDVKD. The CDR3 loop reads CATSDKGDRGGYEQYF. Written as DNA, the CDR3 is TGTGCCACCAGTGACAAAGGGGACAGGGGTGGTTACGAGCAGTACTTC.

This chain uses TRBV2 with TRBJ1-3; 8 bases align to TRBD1. CDR3 length: 13 amino acids. Trimming took 8 bases from V and 4 from J; bases not matched to a gene: 4. Looked up from germline, CDR1 is SNHLY and CDR2 is FYNNEI. The CDR3 DNA reads as TGTGCCAGCCTGCGGGACAGGGGAAACACCATATATTTT. It yields the protein CASLRDRGNTIYF.

V and J are TRBV9 and TRBJ2-2, with 8 bases identical to TRBD2. With V trimmed by 0 bases and J by 0 bases, 4 bases remained unmatched. Germline V gene lookup returns CDR1 SGDLS and CDR2 YYNGEE. The CDR3 loop spans 17 amino acids. The CDR3 here is CASSVGPTSANTGELFF. CDR3 coding DNA: TGTGCCAGCAGCGTAGGCCCGACTAGCGCGAACACCGGGGAGCTGTTTTTT.

V usage is TRBV6-1 and J usage is TRBJ2-3; 9 bases map to TRBD2. J lost 1 base, V lost 4 bases, and 9 bases had no gene match. Germline CDR1 and CDR2: MNHNS and SASEGT. CDR3 length equals 17 residues. The CDR3 region is CASSVNPGLAGTDTQYF. CDR3 nucleotides: TGTGCCAGCAGTGTAAATCCGGGACTAGCAGGCACAGATACGCAGTATTTT.

This clone was recorded once. This chain connects TRBV29-1 to TRBJ2-5; 7 bases align to TRBD1. From germline, CDR1 is SQVTM and CDR2 ANQGSEA. Germline trimming cut 7 bases from V and 2 bases from J; bases unmatched to any gene: 10. This CDR3 has 14 amino acids. The CDR3 coding sequence is TGCAGCGGACGATGGACAGGCTTACAAGAGACCCAGTACTTC. Translated, it gives CSGRWTGLQETQYF. Complete variable domain (other parts from reference TRBV29-1 and TRBJ2-5): SAVISQKPSRDICQRGTSLTIQCQVDSQVTMMFWYRQQPGQSLTLIATANQGSEATYESGFVIDKFPISRPNLTFSTLTVSNMSPEDSSIYLCSGRWTGLQETQYFGPGTRLLVL.

The chain uses TRBV11-2 and TRBJ2-3; possibly TRBD1 for D (6 bases). The ends were cut back, 1 base at V and 9 bases at J, with 8 bases in the middle. This CDR3 spans 12 amino acids. The germline V gene has CDR1 SGHAT and CDR2 FQNNGV. The CDR3 nucleotides are TGTGCCAGCAGCTTAGTGAGGGGGACGCAGTATTTT. Translating gives CASSLVRGTQYF.

The chain has TRBV28 and TRBJ1-2, with a tentative D call TRBD1 (5 bases). In germline, CDR1 is MDHEN, CDR2 SYDVKM. Trimming cost V 1 base and J 2 bases, with 11 bases left between them. This CDR3 is 15 amino acids long. The CDR3 DNA is TGTGCCAGCAGTTTATTGTACAGGCCCAACTATGGCTACACCTTC. It encodes CASSLLYRPNYGYTF.

The genes are TRBV14 and TRBJ1-1; a weak D match, TRBD1 (5 bases). V was cut by 4 bases and J by 3 bases, with 15 bases left in between. This CDR3 spans 15 amino acids. The germline V gene encodes CDR1 SGHDN and CDR2 FVKESK. This CDR3 reads CASSLLVGEDTEAFF. In DNA form, the CDR3 reads TGTGCCAGCAGCCTTCTTGTGGGGGAGGACACTGAAGCTTTCTTT.

The V call is TRBV6-4, the J call TRBJ2-2, with 7 bases that match TRBD1. With V trimmed by 0 bases and J by 4 bases, 5 bases remained unmatched. The CDR3 length is 16 residues. From germline, CDR1 is MRHNA and CDR2 SNTAGT. CDR3: CASSDSKGDSTGELFF. CDR3 DNA: TGTGCCAGCAGTGACTCGAAAGGGGACAGCACCGGGGAGCTGTTTTTT.

The chain combines TRBV24-1 with TRBJ2-2, with TRBD2 matching 13 bases. The CDR3 runs 17 residues. CDR1 is KGHDR, CDR2 SFDVKD, per germline. The junction had 10 bases not matched to a gene; V was cut back by 9 bases and J by 4 bases. The chain's CDR3 is CATSGLAGPPFTGELFF. CDR3 sequence (DNA): TGTGCCACCTCGGGACTAGCGGGGCCTCCGTTCACCGGGGAGCTGTTTTTT.

The chain carries TRBV29-1 and TRBJ1-1, with a possible D match to TRBD1 (6 bases). From germline, CDR1 is SQVTM and CDR2 ANQGSEA. V gave up 7 bases and J gave up 11 bases, with 26 bases separating them. The CDR3 sequence is 14 residues long. The CDR3 nucleotides are TGCAGCGCCGAGAGGACAGCTTTGAACACTGGGGCTTTCTTT. This encodes CSAERTALNTGAFF.

The chain carries TRBV21-1 and TRBJ2-1; the table's D call of TRBD1 was not tested on the DNA. TRBV21-1 is reported as a pseudogene. This CDR3 region has 16 residues. As DNA, the CDR3 is TGTGCCAGCAGCGAGGGGACAGGGGGCCCATTGCATGAGCAGTTCTTC. Amino acids: CASSEGTGGPLHEQFF.

This clone has just a few counts. The chain links TRBV10-3 to TRBJ2-2; 15 bases agree with TRBD2. CDR3 size: 17 residues. Germline values: CDR1 ENHRY, CDR2 SYGVKD. Germline trimming cut 6 bases from V and 3 bases from J; bases unmatched to any gene: 5. The CDR3 sequence is CAISGLAGGSDTGELFF. As DNA, the CDR3 is TGTGCCATCAGCGGACTAGCGGGAGGGTCGGACACCGGGGAGCTGTTTTTT.

This clone was counted a single time. V usage is TRBV19 and J usage is TRBJ2-2; TRBD1 matches 9 bases. The V gene's germline CDR1 is LNHDA and CDR2 SQIVND (reference sequence). This CDR3 contains 14 residues. The V gene end was trimmed by 10 bases and the J gene end by 9 bases; junction bases not matched to a gene: 12. The CDR3 coding sequence is TGTGCCACCAAAAGCGGGACAGGGCGAAGGGAGCTGTTTTTT. This gives the protein CATKSGTGRRELFF.